The rows below give T cell receptor beta chains drawn from one sample of a study of T cell responses to AZD1222 COVID-19 vaccine. Using immunoSEQ multiplex PCR, the repertoire was profiled, and TCRdb retains in-frame clones only, with some absent. The repertoire holds more than 95,000 clones, with less than 95% as singletons. Sequencing was performed on peripheral blood, taken on day 0 of AZD1222 vaccination. The receptor source for this set is an adult in good health. Each CDR3 is given with its conserved first and last residue. The order of the fields is CDR3 DNA, CDR3 protein, J gene, D gene, V gene, clone size. The D gene is left open where the match is weak. A row's size may be missing; if present it is once, few, many or a size class.

TGCGCCAGCAACACTGGACAGTTACGGAACTACGAGCAGTACTTC | CASNTGQLRNYEQYF | TRBJ2-7 | NA | TRBV5-1 | once
TGTGCCAGCAGCTTATGGACTACCTCCTCCTACGAGCAGTACTTC | CASSLWTTSSYEQYF | TRBJ2-7 | NA | TRBV5-6 | once
TGTGCCAGCAGTTTAATGGCAGGGGAGGGCGGTACGCAGTATTTT | CASSLMAGEGGTQYF | TRBJ2-3 | NA | TRBV27 | NA
TGTGCCAGCAGCCGGGACAGGCCTAACTATGGCTACACCTTC | CASSRDRPNYGYTF | TRBJ1-2 | TRBD1 | TRBV5-4 | NA
TGTGCCAGCAGACTTAACACTGAAGCTTTCTTT | CASRLNTEAFF | TRBJ1-1 | NA | TRBV6-5 | NA
TGTGCCAGCAGTCCTCGAGTAGGGGGGGGACAGTTCTTC | CASSPRVGGGQFF | TRBJ2-1 | NA | TRBV11-3 | NA
TGTGCCAGCAGTTGGGACAACTATGGCTACACCTTC | CASSWDNYGYTF | TRBJ1-2 | NA | TRBV5-5 | NA
TGTGCCAGCAGCTCCCAGGGAATGTCTAATGAAAAACTGTTTTTT | CASSSQGMSNEKLFF | TRBJ1-4 | NA | TRBV7-9 | NA
TGTGCCAGTAGCCTGGGCAGCTATAGCAATCAGCCCCAGCATTTT | CASSLGSYSNQPQHF | TRBJ1-5 | NA | TRBV19 | NA
TGTGCCAGCAGTCGAACGGGGGAGACCCAGTACTTC | CASSRTGETQYF | TRBJ2-5 | NA | TRBV6-5 | NA